The 10 T cell receptor beta chains below come from one sample, sequenced in a study of T cells in pancreatic ductal adenocarcinoma. Clones were sequenced by immunoSEQ multiplex PCR, and TCRdb holds only the in-frame ones, with some missing. The sample has 4,500 to 5,000 clones, nearly 90% seen once. No neoadjuvant therapy was given to the selected pancreatic ductal adenocarcinoma patients before their surgery. Material: pancreatic tumor tissue. These receptors all stem from a human donor with pancreatic ductal adenocarcinoma.

This chain joins TRBV7-2 and TRBJ1-5, with D uncertain. CDR1 is SGHTA and CDR2 is FQGNSA in the germline V gene. The CDR3 is 13 residues long. Deletions cut 1 base from V and 3 bases from J, with 4 bases between. The CDR3 region is CASSLGHNQPQHF. CDR3 sequence (DNA): TGTGCCAGCAGCTTAGGACACAATCAGCCCCAGCATTTT.

The rearrangement joins TRBV19 to TRBJ2-5; 9 nucleotides match TRBD2. V shed 4 bases and J 5 bases; nucleotides not matched to a gene: 5. The CDR3 is 14 amino acids. Germline-derived CDR1 and CDR2 are LNHDA and SQIVND (reference sequence). This chain's CDR3 is CASSTSGALETQYF. The CDR3 nucleotides are TGTGCCAGTAGTACTAGCGGGGCACTGGAGACCCAGTACTTC.

V gene TRBV6-5 combines with J gene TRBJ2-1; the D is unclear. The V end was cut by 5 bases, the J end by 5 bases, with 4 bases between. The germline V gene has CDR1 MNHEY and CDR2 SVGAGI. CDR3 length equals 11 residues. The CDR3 sequence: CASSQNNEQFF. In nucleotides, the CDR3 is TGTGCCAGCAGTCAAAACAATGAGCAGTTCTTC.

The chain combines TRBV7-2 with TRBJ1-1; D unclear. In germline, CDR1 is SGHTA, CDR2 FQGNSA. Trimming shortened V by 1 base and J by 3 bases, and 12 bases separated the two germline ends. This CDR3 spans 15 amino acids. CDR3 sequence: CASSLGQARHTEAFF. The CDR3 region has the DNA TGTGCCAGCAGCTTAGGTCAGGCGAGGCACACTGAAGCTTTCTTT.

This sequence joins TRBV6-6 and TRBJ1-1; TRBD1 might be the D (5 bases). Trimming left V 5 bases short and J 4 bases short, with 11 bases between. Germline loops: CDR1 MNHNY, CDR2 SVGAGI (reference sequence). This CDR3 is built from 13 residues. The CDR3 sequence is CASSPEGVTEAFF. In DNA, the CDR3 is TGTGCCAGCAGTCCCGAAGGGGTCACTGAAGCTTTCTTT.

The rearrangement links TRBV18 to TRBJ2-3; D possibly corresponds to TRBD1 (5 bases). CDR3 size: 13 residues. Germline V lookup: CDR1 KGHSH, CDR2 LQKENI. Trimming removed 5 bases from V and 3 bases from J, with 9 bases in between. The CDR3 coding sequence is TGTGCCAGCTCAGACAGAGCGACAGATACGCAGTATTTT. This encodes CASSDRATDTQYF.

The CDR3 loop reads CASSLTGSYGYTF. CDR3 DNA: TGTGCCAGCAGCTTAACAGGCTCCTATGGCTACACCTTC. The chain combines TRBV7-2 with TRBJ1-2; D may be TRBD1 (5 bases). Germline CDR1 reads SGHTA; CDR2 reads FQGNSA. Trimming removed 2 bases at V and 4 bases at J, with 8 bases between. The CDR3 is 13 amino acids.

This clone has a single count. This chain links TRBV5-4 with TRBJ2-6; D is possibly TRBD2 (7 bases). Germline V lookup: CDR1 SGHNT, CDR2 YYREEE (reference sequence). The CDR3 length is 18 residues. The V gene lost 2 bases and the J gene lost 1 base, with 16 bases spanning the gap. The CDR3 reads CASSLKGGGPSGANVLTF. The CDR3 bases are TGTGCCAGCAGCTTAAAGGGGGGAGGGCCTTCTGGGGCCAACGTCCTGACTTTC.

The V call is TRBV6-1, the J call TRBJ2-2; D gene unclear. The V end lost 0 bases, the J end lost 3 bases, and 5 bases lay between the germline ends. CDR3 length: 14 residues. Germline CDR1 reads MNHNS; CDR2 reads SASEGT. CDR3 residues: CASSEARYTGELFF. DNA of the CDR3: TGTGCCAGCAGTGAAGCGCGATACACCGGGGAGCTGTTTTTT.

This clone was seen once. The gene calls are TRBV30 and TRBJ2-5; D uncertain. The CDR3 is 12 residues long. V was shortened by 2 bases and J by 4 bases, with 8 bases between the two germline ends. Germline assignment: CDR1 GTSNPN and CDR2 SVGIG (reference sequence). CDR3 coding DNA: TGTGCCTGGAGTATTTATGCAGAGACCCAGTACTTC. This codes for CAWSIYAETQYF.